The clone carrying this T cell receptor beta chain appeared many times. The antigen is unknown. The data were obtained in a study of T-cell memory formation after mild COVID-19. General study results and limits: Memory cells collected pre-infection included some clones that later responded, suggesting cross-reactive memory joined.

V lost 11 bases and J 6 bases, leaving 29 bases between the germline ends. The CDR3 loop spans 16 amino acids. Germline values: CDR1 MDHEN, CDR2 SYDVKM. The authors produced TCR alpha and TCR beta cDNA libraries with sample barcodes and UMIs by 5'RACE using constant-segment primers. TCRdb re-analysed the 5' RACE reads in MiXCR, keeping a single row per CDR3 protein. The table records 350,000 or so distinct CDR3 sequences, roughly 21% of them present only once. Specimen: PBMCs or a T cell subset sorted from them (not recorded which). The receptor's source is an adult woman who had mild COVID-19 (a few samples of this study predate the infection). Cell type and time point are not known. The chain has TRBV28 and TRBJ2-7, with TRBD1 as a possible D gene (7 bases). CDR3 bases: TGTGCCTCTGCAGGCTCGACAGGGCGTACCGGGGGCGAGCAGTACTTC. It specifies CASAGSTGRTGGEQYF. Variable domain in full (rest from reference TRBV28 and TRBJ2-7): DVKVTQSSRYLVKRTGEKVFLECVQDMDHENMFWYRQDPGLGLRLIYFSYDVKMKEKGDIPEGYSVSREKKERFSLILESASTNQTSMYLCASAGSTGRTGGEQYFGPGTRLTVT.